This T cell receptor beta chain was sequenced in a study of shared clonotypes between healthy human individuals. It was CD45RO-negative cells, positively selected for CCR7, that made up naive CD8 cells, with terminally differentiated effector memory CD45RA+ cells excluded. TCRdb's table, derived via immunoSEQ multiplex PCR, lists solely in-frame clones and lacks some. Among over 2 million clones listed, roughly 95% were seen once. CDR1 is SGHAT, CDR2 FQNNGV, per germline. The V and J ends lost 3 bases and 8 bases respectively, with 5 bases between them. This CDR3 has 10 residues. The sequence was obtained from a young man in good health. Sequencing used naive CD8+ T cells sorted from blood. The chain joins TRBV11-2 to TRBJ2-7; D call uncertain. The CDR3 DNA reads as TGTGCCAGCAGCTTGATCCAGCAGTACTTC. Protein: CASSLIQQYF.